Listed below are T cell receptor beta chains from one sample, sequenced in a study of radiation and T cells in renal cell carcinoma. The method was immunoSEQ multiplex PCR; TCRdb's version includes in-frame clones alone and lacks a portion of them. The sample has fewer than 55,000 clones, about 80% seen once. Sequenced here: blood, sampled from a patient whose treatment included radiotherapy and nephrectomy. The receptor set was obtained from a woman aged 70 to 79 with renal cell carcinoma. CDR3s include the opening cysteine and the closing phenylalanine or tryptophan. The order of the fields is clone size, J gene, D gene, V gene, CDR3 protein, CDR3 DNA. D genes are given only for firm matches. A clone size is listed for some rows: how often the clone was seen (once, few, many), or a class if it is expanded.

>.|TRBJ1-1|.|TRBV6-6
CASSSPDSYTEAFF
TGTGCCAGCAGTTCCCCGGACAGTTACACTGAAGCTTTCTTT
>.|TRBJ1-2|.|TRBV11-2
CASSPGTFYGYTF
TGTGCCAGCAGCCCTGGGACTTTTTATGGCTACACCTTC
>.|TRBJ2-7|TRBD1|TRBV10-1
CASSRADRVSNEQYF
TGCGCCAGCAGCCGAGCGGACAGGGTTTCTAACGAGCAGTACTTC
>.|TRBJ1-2|TRBD1|TRBV7-9
CASSLVGTGTGGGYTF
TGTGCCAGCAGCTTAGTGGGGACCGGGACAGGAGGTGGCTACACCTTC
>.|TRBJ2-6|.|TRBV2
CASSDGAFFSGANVLTF
TGCGCCAGCAGTGATGGGGCCTTCTTCTCTGGGGCCAACGTCCTGACTTTC
>.|TRBJ2-7|.|TRBV5-1
CASSFLSGTLAYEQYF
TGCGCCAGCAGCTTCCTGTCCGGGACGCTCGCCTACGAGCAGTACTTC
>.|TRBJ2-7|TRBD2|TRBV6-1
CASAQGAGGKNEQYF
TGTGCCAGCGCCCAGGGAGCGGGAGGTAAAAACGAGCAGTACTTC
>.|TRBJ1-2|.|TRBV6-5
CASSYSRWGNYGYTF
TGTGCCAGCAGTTACTCAAGGTGGGGAAACTATGGCTACACCTTC
>.|TRBJ2-4|.|TRBV4-1
CASSQEGSQASKNIQYF
TGCGCCAGCAGCCAAGAGGGGTCGCAGGCCAGCAAAAACATTCAGTACTTC
>.|TRBJ1-1|.|TRBV7-2
CASSQNTEAFF
TGTGCCAGCAGCCAGAACACTGAAGCTTTCTTT
>.|TRBJ1-5|.|TRBV9
CASSVEGGNQPQHF
TGTGCCAGCAGCGTAGAGGGGGGCAATCAGCCCCAGCATTTT
>.|TRBJ2-7|TRBD2|TRBV4-3
CASSQAVGGRGYEQYF
TGCGCCAGCAGCCAAGCGGTCGGCGGGAGGGGTTACGAGCAGTACTTC
>.|TRBJ2-1|.|TRBV30
CAWSVGGIFAYNEQFF
TGTGCCTGGAGTGTAGGGGGGATTTTCGCCTACAATGAGCAGTTCTTC
>once|TRBJ2-5|TRBD1|TRBV12-5
CASGQGTGGMETQYF
TGTGCTAGTGGTCAAGGGACAGGGGGGATGGAGACCCAGTACTTC
>few|TRBJ2-2|.|TRBV2
CASRGVTGELFF
TGTGCCAGCAGGGGCGTCACCGGGGAGCTGTTTTTT
>.|TRBJ1-4|.|TRBV19
CASSIDVGEAAEKLFF
TGTGCCAGTAGTATAGATGTAGGGGAGGCAGCGGAAAAACTGTTTTTT
>.|TRBJ1-4|.|TRBV6-5
CASSYFQNEKLFF
TGTGCCAGCAGTTATTTCCAGAATGAAAAACTGTTTTTT